This T cell receptor beta chain comes out of a study of blood T cell repertoires in COVID-19. The CDR3 contains 14 residues. V dropped 5 bases and J dropped 7; count of bases not matched to a gene: 10. The germline V gene has CDR1 SGHTA and CDR2 FQGNSA. In the authors' workflow: Reference gene primers were amplified, and this amplification served to estimate nucleated cell counts. Sequencing used immunoSEQ multiplex PCR; TCRdb keeps in-frame clones, though not all of them. The V and J calls and clone size were taken over from that table, and D and trimming were inferred from the DNA. The sample lists 55,000 to 90,000 clones, around 86% occurring once.

The origin of this receptor is a man between 70 and 80 years old with active COVID-19. The chain uses TRBV7-2 and TRBJ2-5, with 7 bases fitting TRBD1. Sequencing was performed on peripheral blood. CDR3 in amino acids: CASSPGQARGTQYF. The CDR3 DNA follows: TGTGCCAGCAGCCCAGGACAGGCGAGGGGGACCCAGTACTTC.